This T cell receptor beta chain was obtained from a study of beta chain features in type 1 diabetes. Study-wide results and limits: People with Type 1 diabetes carried modestly yet significantly shorter TCRB CDR3s in all four CD4+ subsets. The study notes PCR might favor shorter templates equally in patients and controls.

Expressed TCRB transcripts were sequenced, since all the RNA that had been isolated was reverse transcribed. Produced via immunoSEQ multiplex PCR; TCRdb's table is partial and in-frame only. The data show 150,000 to 200,000 clones, roughly 8% seen once. About this clone: The antigen is not known.

The V gene's germline CDR1 is SGHRS and CDR2 YFSETQ. V dropped 6 bases and J dropped 1; count of bases not matched to a gene: 7. The CDR3 length is 14 residues. The chain links TRBV5-1 to TRBJ2-7, with 7 bases aligning to TRBD2. This TCR came from a woman aged 40 to 49 with type 1 diabetes. Sequenced: central memory CD4+ T cells from blood. The CDR3 nucleotides are TGCGCCAGCAACCAGCGGGGACCGTCCTACGAGCAGTACTTC. It yields the protein CASNQRGPSYEQYF.